This passage covers 9 T cell receptor beta chains from one sample sequenced in a study of multiple sclerosis patients with progressive multifocal leukoencephalopathy. Profiled with immunoSEQ multiplex PCR; TCRdb holds only in-frame clones, not every one. The data contain 20,000 to 30,000 clones, roughly 90% of them singletons. Time point indicated: 12 to 13 months of natalizumab therapy. The material was PBMCs, obtained from a patient treated with natalizumab. These receptors were obtained from a man younger than 40 with multiple sclerosis.

The V call is TRBV29-1, the J call TRBJ1-1, with a possible D match to TRBD1 (6 bases). The germline V gene encodes CDR1 SQVTM and CDR2 ANQGSEA. Trimming took off 6 bases at V and 5 bases at J, with 13 bases between the two ends. The CDR3 has 12 amino acids. Written as DNA, the CDR3 is TGCAGCGTCAAGACAGGCTGGACTGAAGCTTTCTTT. Amino acid sequence: CSVKTGWTEAFF.

This chain links TRBV7-2 with TRBJ2-1; 8 nucleotides align to TRBD2. There are 15 residues in the CDR3. Unmatched junction bases numbered 6, after V lost 1 base and J lost 7 bases. CDR1 and CDR2 (germline): SGHTA, FQGNSA. CDR3 region: CASSLGSGGRNEQFF. As DNA, the CDR3 is TGTGCCAGCAGCTTAGGTTCGGGGGGGCGGAATGAGCAGTTCTTC.

V and J are TRBV9 and TRBJ2-7, with 10 bases matching TRBD1. From germline, CDR1 is SGDLS and CDR2 YYNGEE. Trimming took 10 bases from V and 1 from J; bases not matched to a gene: 14. The CDR3 covers 16 residues. CDR3 bases: TGTGCCTACCTGAAGTGGCCGGGACAGGGGTCCTACGAGCAGTACGTC. This gives the protein CAYLKWPGQGSYEQYV.

This chain joins TRBV27 and TRBJ1-2; D is unresolved. The V and J ends lost 5 bases and 7 bases respectively, with 14 bases between them. This CDR3 comprises 13 residues. Looked up from germline, CDR1 is MNHEY and CDR2 is SMNVEV (reference sequence). The CDR3 is CASSPPAGSGYTF. The CDR3 coding sequence is TGTGCCAGCAGTCCCCCGGCGGGGTCTGGCTACACCTTC.

V and J are TRBV2 and TRBJ2-2, with a weak D call TRBD1 (6 bases). Germline CDR1 SNHLY, CDR2 FYNNEI. The CDR3 extends over 14 amino acids. The V end was cut by 5 bases, the J end by 7 bases, with 14 bases between. The DNA for the CDR3 is TGTGCCAGCAGTTCCACAGGGAAGATCGGGGAGCTGTTTTTT. This translates into CASSSTGKIGELFF.

This chain links TRBV5-4 with TRBJ2-3; TRBD1 might be the D (5 bases). CDR1 and CDR2 (germline): SGHNT, YYREEE (reference sequence). This CDR3 has 15 residues. The V end lost 4 bases, the J end lost 0 bases, and 12 bases lay between the germline ends. The CDR3 region has the DNA TGTGCCAGCAGCCATACAGGAAGAAGCACAGATACGCAGTATTTT. Translation: CASSHTGRSTDTQYF.

The gene calls are TRBV30 and TRBJ1-1; 8 positions match TRBD1. The CDR3 spans 12 residues. V lost 8 bases, J lost 2 bases, and 4 bases stayed unmatched. Germline CDR1 reads GTSNPN; CDR2 reads SVGIG (reference sequence). CDR3 DNA: TGTGCCAGAGGGACAGGTAACACTGAAGCTTTCTTT. This sequence encodes CARGTGNTEAFF. The entire variable domain, with the rest obtained from reference TRBV30 and TRBJ1-1, is as follows: SQTIHQWPATLVQPVGSPLSLECTVEGTSNPNLYWYRQAAGRGLQLLFYSVGIGQISSEVPQNLSASRPQDRQFILSSKKLLLSDSGFYLCARGTGNTEAFFGQGTRLTVV.

The count of this clone is one. The chain is built from TRBV7-8 and TRBJ1-5; 7 bases are shared with TRBD1. The length of the CDR3 is 16 residues. The germline V gene has CDR1 SGHVS and CDR2 FQNEAQ. J lost 1 base, V lost 2 bases, and 5 bases had no gene match. The CDR3 here is CASSLRAGGSNQPQHF. Here the CDR3 DNA reads TGTGCCAGCAGCTTAAGGGCAGGGGGAAGCAATCAGCCCCAGCATTTT.

The V call is TRBV5-1, the J call TRBJ2-7, with 11 positions matching TRBD1. Germline assignment: CDR1 SGHRS and CDR2 YFSETQ. There are 14 residues in the CDR3. The V segment lost 7 bases and the J segment 7 bases; nucleotides outside the gene matches: 10. CDR3 in amino acids: CASRPGQGGSEQYF. The DNA for the CDR3 is TGCGCCAGCCGCCCGGGACAGGGGGGAAGTGAGCAGTACTTC. Full variable domain (missing parts from reference TRBV5-1 and TRBJ2-7): KAGVTQTPRYLIKTRGQQVTLSCSPISGHRSVSWYQQTPGQGLQFLFEYFSETQRNKGNFPGRFSGRQFSNSRSEMNVSTLELGDSALYLCASRPGQGGSEQYFGPGTRLTVT.